This T cell receptor (beta chain) was profiled in a study of blood T cell repertoires in COVID-19. Looking at the study overall: T cells, B-cell-depleted T cells, or PBMCs supplied cDNA or gDNA.

CDR3 length: 16 residues. V gave up 5 bases and J gave up 6 bases; unmatched junction bases: 12. Germline V gives CDR1 SEHNR, CDR2 FQNEAQ (reference sequence). Across about two dozen US areas, participants ranged in age from about 18 to 90 years. Clones were sequenced by immunoSEQ multiplex PCR, and TCRdb holds only the in-frame ones, with some missing. Altogether roughly 150,000 clones are present, 87% being singletons, with the ten largest covering 4%. Specimen: PBMCs or T cells enriched from blood (not recorded which). The chain employs TRBV7-9 and TRBJ2-7, with 11 positions matching TRBD1. This sequence was found in a woman aged 40 to 50 who had been exposed to COVID-19. The DNA for the CDR3 is TGTGCCAGCAGCCCCCCAGGACAGGGGGCCGCTAGCGAGCAGTACTTC. It is translated as CASSPPGQGAASEQYF.